Listed below are T cell receptor beta chains from one sample, sequenced in a study of T cells after posttransplantation cyclophosphamide. Here immunoSEQ multiplex PCR was the method, and the copy in TCRdb shows in-frame clones only, minus some. The specimen has roughly 7,700 clones, none found just once. Source: PBMCs, taken 94 days after allogeneic stem cell transplant with posttransplant cyclophosphamide. All receptors come from a female patient in her sixties who received an allogeneic stem cell transplant from an unrelated donor, was CMV-positive, and had acute GVHD only. Part of the T cell pool may stem from the graft donor. The CDR3 runs from the conserved cysteine through the conserved F or W. The D gene is left open where the match is weak. A row's size may be missing; if present it is once, few, many or a size class.

j_call | v_call | clone_size | d_call | cdr3_aa | cdr3_nt
TRBJ2-2 | TRBV5-6 | many | NA | CASSLLRAQNTGELFF | TGTGCCAGCAGCTTGCTTAGGGCCCAGAACACCGGGGAGCTGTTTTTT
TRBJ2-7 | TRBV6-5 | many | TRBD1 | CASSTGAHEQYF | TGTGCCAGCAGTACAGGGGCCCACGAGCAGTACTTC
TRBJ1-1 | TRBV7-2 | many | NA | CASSLSVMDTEAFF | TGTGCCAGCAGCTTATCGGTCATGGACACTGAAGCTTTCTTT
TRBJ2-7 | TRBV11-2 | many | TRBD1 | CASSPFRGQRDEQYF | TGTGCCAGCAGCCCCTTTCGGGGACAGAGAGACGAGCAGTACTTC
TRBJ1-4 | TRBV19 | medium-sized | NA | CASSREKLFF | TGTGCCAGTAGCAGAGAAAAACTGTTTTTT
TRBJ2-7 | TRBV30 | few | NA | CAWINTGGHEQYF | TGTGCCTGGATTAACACCGGGGGGCACGAGCAGTACTTC
TRBJ2-7 | TRBV6-6 | many | NA | CASRGAHGPYEQYF | TGTGCCAGCAGGGGGGCCCACGGGCCCTACGAGCAGTACTTC
TRBJ1-5 | TRBV10-3 | large | TRBD1 | CAIGTGDSNQPQHF | TGTGCCATCGGGACAGGGGATAGCAATCAGCCCCAGCATTTT
TRBJ2-7 | TRBV27 | many | TRBD1 | CASSFGTGAYEQYF | TGTGCCAGCAGTTTTGGGACAGGGGCCTACGAGCAGTACTTC
TRBJ2-1 | TRBV5-1 | many | NA | CASSLGDRNNEQFF | TGCGCCAGCAGCTTGGGAGACAGAAACAATGAGCAGTTCTTC
TRBJ2-5 | TRBV5-1 | few | NA | CASSLARTGPLESGAQYF | TGCGCCAGCAGCTTGGCCAGGACTGGCCCTCTAGAATCTGGGGCCCAGTACTTC
TRBJ2-5 | TRBV11-3 | NA | NA | CASSLSGQETQYF | TGTGCCAGCAGCTTATCAGGGCAAGAGACCCAGTACTTC
TRBJ2-5 | TRBV5-8 | few | TRBD1 | CASSLFLGQGNRETQYF | TGTGCCAGCAGCTTATTTCTCGGACAGGGCAACAGGGAGACCCAGTACTTC
TRBJ2-7 | TRBV19 | many | NA | CASSGAYEQYF | TGTGCCAGTAGCGGGGCCTACGAGCAGTACTTC
TRBJ2-3 | TRBV12-3/TRBV12-4 | NA | NA | CASSQNPGLPDTQYF | TGTGCCAGCAGTCAAAATCCGGGACTTCCAGATACGCAGTATTTT
TRBJ2-2 | TRBV7-8 | many | TRBD2 | CASSGEGTNFAGELFF | TGTGCCAGCAGCGGAGAGGGGACTAACTTCGCCGGGGAGCTGTTTTTT
TRBJ1-3 | TRBV7-8 | many | TRBD1 | CASSGDRAGNTIYF | TGTGCCAGCAGCGGTGACAGGGCTGGAAACACCATATATTTT
TRBJ2-1 | TRBV4-3 | medium-sized | NA | CASSQDMRVTHEQFF | TGCGCCAGCAGCCAAGATATGCGAGTTACCCATGAGCAGTTCTTC
TRBJ2-1 | TRBV6-5 | many | NA | CASSYTGNEQFF | TGTGCCAGCAGTTACACTGGCAATGAGCAGTTCTTC
TRBJ1-2 | TRBV19 | many | TRBD1 | CASMVQGAGSYTF | TGTGCCAGTATGGTACAGGGGGCCGGAAGCTACACCTTC
TRBJ1-5 | TRBV7-8 | many | TRBD1 | CASSFSRRDRGYSNQPQHF | TGTGCCAGCAGCTTCAGCAGGCGGGACAGGGGATATAGCAATCAGCCCCAGCATTTT
TRBJ1-1 | TRBV7-9 | many | NA | CASSFSTVGTEAFF | TGTGCCAGCAGCTTTTCAACAGTGGGCACTGAAGCTTTCTTT
TRBJ2-1 | TRBV7-8 | NA | NA | CASSLAGTFSSYNEQFF | TGTGCCAGCAGCTTAGCCGGGACTTTTAGCTCCTACAATGAGCAGTTCTTC
TRBJ2-6 | TRBV7-7 | many | TRBD1 | CASSSGTGDPSGANVLTF | TGTGCTAGCAGCTCCGGGACAGGGGACCCCTCTGGGGCCAACGTCCTGACTTTC
TRBJ1-2 | TRBV9 | many | NA | CASSEGDPGYGYTF | TGTGCCAGCAGCGAGGGGGACCCCGGCTATGGCTACACCTTC
TRBJ2-2 | TRBV19 | medium-sized | TRBD1 | CASRPQGARGELFF | TGTGCCAGTAGGCCACAGGGGGCGCGCGGGGAGCTGTTTTTT
TRBJ1-5 | TRBV27 | many | TRBD1 | CASSLSGTGSQHF | TGTGCCAGCAGTTTATCGGGGACAGGGTCCCAGCATTTT
TRBJ2-1 | TRBV7-8 | many | TRBD2 | CASTQREGRKEQFF | TGTGCCAGCACACAGCGGGAGGGTCGAAAAGAGCAGTTCTTC
TRBJ2-1 | TRBV24-1 | many | NA | CATSDPGRDNEQFF | TGTGCCACCAGTGATCCTGGTCGCGACAATGAGCAGTTCTTC
TRBJ1-2 | TRBV12-3/TRBV12-4 | many | NA | CASSSLISGGGGYTF | TGTGCCAGCAGTTCCTTAATCTCGGGGGGTGGTGGCTACACCTTC
TRBJ2-4 | TRBV6-5 | few | NA | CASSYSTARGENIQYF | TGTGCCAGCAGTTACTCGACAGCCCGAGGTGAAAACATTCAGTACTTC
TRBJ1-5 | TRBV29-1 | few | NA | CSVEVKGAGQPQHF | TGCAGCGTTGAAGTGAAAGGGGCTGGACAGCCCCAGCATTTT
TRBJ2-6 | TRBV5-1 | many | NA | CASSHRQSGANVLTF | TGCGCCAGCAGCCATCGACAGTCTGGGGCCAACGTCCTGACTTTC
TRBJ2-1 | TRBV19 | medium-sized | NA | CASSTENVFGSYNEQFF | TGTGCCAGTAGTACGGAGAACGTTTTCGGGTCCTACAATGAGCAGTTCTTC
TRBJ2-1 | TRBV27 | medium-sized | NA | CASSFSLGQTYNEQFF | TGTGCCAGCAGTTTTAGTTTGGGACAAACCTACAATGAGCAGTTCTTC
TRBJ2-1 | TRBV9 | many | TRBD2 | CASSLQTSGYEQFF | TGTGCCAGCAGCCTCCAGACTAGCGGGTATGAGCAGTTCTTC
TRBJ2-1 | TRBV28 | medium-sized | NA | CASNPTGFPISYNEQFF | TGTGCCAGCAACCCTACAGGGTTCCCCATCTCCTACAATGAGCAGTTCTTC
TRBJ1-6 | TRBV7-9 | many | NA | CASSLGAQGSPLHF | TGTGCCAGCAGCTTAGGGGCGCAAGGTTCACCCCTCCACTTT
TRBJ2-1 | TRBV25-1 | many | NA | CASSPRASVNEQFF | TGTGCCAGCAGTCCAAGGGCTAGCGTAAATGAGCAGTTCTTC
TRBJ1-5 | TRBV5-4 | many | NA | CASSLGGAGNNQPQHF | TGTGCCAGCAGCTTGGGAGGCGCGGGGAACAATCAGCCCCAGCATTTT
TRBJ2-3 | TRBV7-9 | many | NA | CASSTPSGGTDTQYF | TGTGCCAGCAGCACCCCGTCCGGGGGCACAGATACGCAGTATTTT
TRBJ2-2 | TRBV19 | many | NA | CASSIESGWGGELFF | TGTGCCAGTAGTATCGAGAGCGGGTGGGGCGGGGAGCTGTTTTTT
TRBJ2-7 | TRBV7-2 | many | NA | CASSLVPGGYEQYF | TGTGCCAGCAGCTTAGTACCCGGCGGCTACGAGCAGTACTTC
TRBJ1-2 | TRBV5-5 | many | TRBD1 | CASSLQGVSNYGYTF | TGTGCCAGCAGCTTACAGGGGGTATCTAACTATGGCTACACCTTC
TRBJ1-1 | TRBV6-1 | many | NA | CASSIRPGAGAEAFF | TGTGCCAGCAGTATACGCCCAGGGGCTGGGGCGGAAGCTTTCTTT
TRBJ2-7 | TRBV7-2 | many | TRBD2 | CASSFSSGRDEQYF | TGTGCCAGCAGCTTCTCTAGCGGGAGGGACGAGCAGTACTTC
TRBJ1-5 | TRBV15 | NA | TRBD1 | CATSRDRGRTQPQHF | TGTGCCACCAGCAGAGATAGGGGGCGGACGCAGCCCCAGCATTTT
TRBJ1-2 | TRBV6-4 | many | TRBD1 | CASSPGTGTSRNGYTF | TGTGCCAGCAGTCCGGGGACAGGGACATCCCGAAATGGCTACACCTTC
TRBJ2-7 | TRBV6-1 | NA | NA | CASSARQISYEQYF | TGTGCCAGCAGCGCCCGACAGATTTCCTACGAGCAGTACTTC
TRBJ2-1 | TRBV5-1 | medium-sized | TRBD2 | CASSLGASGIQWEQFF | TGCGCCAGCAGCTTGGGGGCTAGCGGGATACAGTGGGAGCAGTTCTTC
TRBJ2-2 | TRBV6-4 | many | TRBD2 | CASTQTSGGANTGELFF | TGTGCCAGCACACAAACTAGCGGGGGGGCCAACACCGGGGAGCTGTTTTTT
TRBJ2-1 | TRBV6-5 | many | NA | CASPFRADEQFF | TGTGCCAGCCCATTCCGAGCGGATGAGCAGTTCTTC